The clone carrying this T cell receptor beta chain has a handful of counts. The antigen is undetermined. This CDR3 contains 16 residues. The germline V gene has CDR1 SGHRS and CDR2 YFSETQ. J was trimmed by 6 bases and V by 3 bases; bases with no gene match: 12. The use of a sample-barcoded 5' primer and a J-beta primer mix characterized a second PCR of roughly 6 to 12 cycles. Every molecule of cDNA carried a tag from a template-switch adaptor with 12 random nucleotides. TCRdb processed the 5' RACE reads anew with MiXCR; each CDR3 protein has one entry. This table has approximately 900,000 distinct CDR3 sequences, roughly 43% appearing once. These data are taken from a study of blood T cells in healthy people across ages. Findings and caveats of the study: Observed TCR beta diversity showed a strong correlation with the percentage of naive T cells as measured by flow cytometry.

The rearrangement links TRBV5-1 to TRBJ1-2, with 9 bases matching TRBD1. The sequencing sample was made of blood. This TCR derives from a man aged 25 to 45 in good health. The CDR3 DNA sequence: TGCGCCAGCAGCTGGATCGCGGGACAGGGCTATCATGGCTACACCTTC. Protein: CASSWIAGQGYHGYTF.